This T cell receptor (beta chain) was sequenced for a study of OX40 agonist ivuxolimab in advanced cancers. As for the study in general: Under the entry rules, prior anti-PD-1, anti-PD-L1 or anti-CTLA-4 therapy was allowed, and less than 50% had some. General study points: There was clonal expansion of CD4+ and CD8+ blood T cells by week 6 at 0.1 to 3.0 mg/kg.

With V trimmed by 0 bases and J by 0 bases, 2 bases remained unmatched. This CDR3 is built from 15 residues. Germline-derived CDR1 and CDR2 are SGHRS and YFSETQ. This clone was detected a few times. Its antigen remains unidentified. Method: immunoSEQ multiplex PCR; TCRdb's copy keeps in-frame clones and lacks some. This sample has some 35,000 clones, with over 75% found just once. Sequencing was performed on CD4+ or CD8+ T cells sorted from blood, taken in a trial of the OX40 agonist ivuxolimab. The sequence derives from an adult with an advanced solid tumor such as melanoma, head and neck, liver or kidney cancer. The chain is built from TRBV5-1 and TRBJ1-2; TRBD1 aligns across 7 bases. CDR3 in amino acids: CASSLGQGANYGYTF. The DNA of the CDR3 is TGCGCCAGCAGCTTGGGACAGGGAGCTAACTATGGCTACACCTTC.